What follows are 32 T cell receptor beta chains derived from one specimen sequenced in a study of OX40 agonist ivuxolimab in advanced cancers. Here immunoSEQ multiplex PCR was the method, and the copy in TCRdb shows in-frame clones only, minus some. This table holds 20,000 to 25,000 clones, 65% to 85% found once. The sequencing here drew on CD4+ or CD8+ T cells sorted from blood, taken in a trial of the OX40 agonist ivuxolimab. The origin of the receptors is an adult with an advanced solid tumor such as melanoma, head and neck, liver or kidney cancer.

The chain employs TRBV11-3 and TRBJ2-1; D gene ambiguous. Germline V gene lookup returns CDR1 SGHNT and CDR2 YENEEA. Trimming removed 1 base at V and 5 bases at J, with 12 bases between. The CDR3 is made up of 15 amino acids. In nucleotides, the CDR3 is TGTGCCAGCAGCTTAGCGTGGCAGACTGACAATGAGCAGTTCTTC. It specifies CASSLAWQTDNEQFF. The full variable domain, completed using reference TRBV11-3 and TRBJ2-1, is EAGVVQSPRYKIIEKKQPVAFWCNPISGHNTLYWYLQNLGQGPELLIRYENEEAVDDSQLPKDRFSAERLKGVDSTLKIQPAELGDSAVYLCASSLAWQTDNEQFFGPGTRLTVL.

The V gene is TRBV11-2, the J gene TRBJ1-2; D is unclear. The CDR3 has 14 amino acids. Germline V gene data show CDR1 as SGHAT and CDR2 as FQNNGV. The ends were cut back, 1 base at V and 1 base at J, with 7 bases in the middle. The CDR3 DNA is TGTGCCAGCAGCTTAGCCCAGATTAACTATGGCTACACCTTC. This sequence encodes CASSLAQINYGYTF.

This chain uses TRBV5-1 with TRBJ2-2; tentatively, D is TRBD1 or TRBD2 (5 bases each). Germline V gene data show CDR1 as SGHRS and CDR2 as YFSETQ. Trimming removed 7 bases at V and 0 bases at J, with 10 bases between. The CDR3 runs to 14 residues. The CDR3 spells CASRGTSNTGELFF. The DNA of the CDR3 is TGCGCCAGCCGTGGGACGTCGAACACCGGGGAGCTGTTTTTT.

The V call is TRBV30, the J call TRBJ1-4, with TRBD1 matching over 8 bases. The CDR3 is 14 amino acids. The germline V gene encodes CDR1 GTSNPN and CDR2 SVGIG (reference sequence). V lost 6 bases to trimming and J lost 8 bases; unmatched junction nucleotides: 11. The CDR3 loop is CACNRQGMGEKLFF. For the CDR3, the DNA is TGTGCCTGCAACCGACAGGGGATGGGGGAAAAACTGTTTTTT.

The chain uses TRBV25-1 and TRBJ2-3, with 12 bases that match TRBD2. Germline CDR1 MGHDK, CDR2 SYGVNS. The CDR3 runs to 17 residues. V was pared by 6 bases and J by 4 bases, with 11 bases of the junction left unmatched. CDR3 nucleotides: TGTGCCAGCAGCCCAGGACTAGCGGGGTTCTGGGCAGATACGCAGTATTTT. As protein: CASSPGLAGFWADTQYF.

V is TRBV19 and J is TRBJ2-3; D call uncertain. The CDR3 is made up of 13 amino acids. CDR1 and CDR2 (germline): LNHDA, SQIVND (reference sequence). With 4 bases removed from V and 8 bases from J, the gap between germline ends came to 13 bases. CDR3 sequence reads: CASSNEGSGTQYF. The CDR3 DNA reads as TGTGCCAGTAGTAATGAAGGGTCTGGTACGCAGTATTTT.

Regarding this clone: Its ends do not fully match the called genes, so a read error is possible. The chain links TRBV5-1 to TRBJ2-1; tentative D call: TRBD2 (5 bases). Germline V gives CDR1 SGHRS, CDR2 YFSETQ. CDR3 length equals 12 residues. The CDR3 DNA reads as TGTGCCAGCAGCTTGGACTGGAATGAGCAGTTCTTC. It is translated as CASSLDWNEQFF.

The chain joins TRBV29-1 to TRBJ1-4; D gene unclear. From germline, CDR1 is SQVTM and CDR2 ANQGSEA. The CDR3 is 11 residues long. The ends were cut back, 7 bases at V and 6 bases at J, with 9 bases in the middle. The CDR3 spells CSGRIYEKLFF. CDR3 in DNA: TGCAGCGGGCGGATCTATGAAAAACTGTTTTTT.

The rearrangement links TRBV5-4 to TRBJ2-1, with D possibly matching TRBD2 (5 bases). V was shortened by 4 bases and J by 0 bases, with 11 bases between the two germline ends. The CDR3 length is 15 residues. CDR1 is SGHNT, CDR2 YYREEE, per germline (reference sequence). The CDR3 here is CASSISGGSYNEQFF. Written as DNA, the CDR3 is TGTGCCAGCAGCATCAGCGGAGGCTCCTACAATGAGCAGTTCTTC. Supplemented by reference TRBV5-4 and TRBJ2-1, the full variable domain reads ETGVTQSPTHLIKTRGQQVTLRCSSQSGHNTVSWYQQALGQGPQFIFQYYREEENGRGNFPPRFSGLQFPNYSSELNVNALELDDSALYLCASSISGGSYNEQFFGPGTRLTVL.

The chain's CDR3 is CASSPSGGYGYTF. The DNA of the CDR3 is TGTGCCAGCAGCCCGAGCGGCGGGTATGGCTACACCTTC. This chain uses TRBV7-9 with TRBJ1-2; D unclear. V was pared by 5 bases and J by 5 bases, with 12 bases between. CDR3 length: 13 residues. Germline CDR1 SEHNR, CDR2 FQNEAQ (reference sequence).

The CDR3 region has the DNA TGTGCCAGCAGTTCCAGGGCCTATAATTCACCCCTCCACTTT. Its translation: CASSSRAYNSPLHF. J is TRBJ1-6 and V is TRBV6-1; TRBD1 is a possible D gene (5 bases). This CDR3 is built from 14 residues. The V end was cut by 5 bases, the J end by 2 bases, with 7 bases between. CDR1 and CDR2 (germline): MNHNS, SASEGT.

The V call is TRBV6-5, the J call TRBJ2-7; perhaps TRBD1 as D (5 bases). CDR1 and CDR2 from the germline V gene are MNHEY and SVGAGI. The V end lost 8 bases, the J end lost 5 bases, and 19 bases lay between the germline ends. CDR3 length: 14 amino acids. The CDR3 here is CASGRAGLSNEQYF. The CDR3 DNA sequence: TGTGCCAGCGGTAGGGCAGGGCTTTCTAACGAGCAGTACTTC.

This chain joins TRBV2 and TRBJ1-4; TRBD1 might be the D (6 bases). Trimming shortened V by 8 bases and J by 3 bases, and 13 bases separated the two germline ends. The CDR3 has 14 amino acids. Germline CDR1 is SNHLY and CDR2 is FYNNEI. The CDR3 DNA is TGTGCCAGCCTGGCGGACAGCCCTAATGAAAAACTGTTTTTT. This gives the protein CASLADSPNEKLFF.

The rearrangement joins TRBV7-9 to TRBJ1-4; maybe TRBD1 (6 bases). Germline V gene lookup returns CDR1 SEHNR and CDR2 FQNEAQ (reference sequence). The CDR3 runs 14 residues. V gave up 5 bases and J gave up 5 bases, with 12 bases separating them. The CDR3 loop is CASSLGGGNEKLFF. The DNA for the CDR3 is TGTGCCAGCAGCCTCGGAGGGGGAAATGAAAAACTGTTTTTT.

This clone came up once. The chain links TRBV6-5 to TRBJ1-1; D uncertain. V lost 3 bases and J lost 4, with 12 bases in between. The germline gives CDR1 MNHEY, CDR2 SVGAGI. The CDR3 is 14 amino acids. CDR3 nucleotide sequence: TGTGCCAGCAGTTATGGGTTGGGCAGCACTGAAGCTTTCTTT. It is translated as CASSYGLGSTEAFF.

This chain links TRBV11-1 with TRBJ2-3; D perhaps matches TRBD2 (6 bases). Germline V gives CDR1 SGHAT, CDR2 FQDESV (reference sequence). V was clipped by 5 bases and J by 3 bases, with 9 bases between them. The CDR3 length is 13 residues. The CDR3: CASSRGETDTQYF. In DNA, the CDR3 is TGTGCCAGCAGCCGCGGGGAAACAGATACGCAGTATTTT.

CDR3 loop: CASSRMGTSGGDEQFF. DNA of the CDR3: TGTGCCAGCAGCCGAATGGGGACTAGCGGGGGGGATGAGCAGTTCTTC. The chain employs TRBV7-6 and TRBJ2-1; 16 bases fit TRBD2. The CDR3 is 16 amino acids. Trimming removed 5 bases from V and 8 bases from J; junction bases left unmatched: 6. Germline V gene data show CDR1 as SGHVS and CDR2 as FNYEAQ.

This chain uses TRBV7-8 with TRBJ2-5; D might be TRBD2 (7 bases). CDR1 and CDR2 (germline): SGHVS, FQNEAQ. The V and J ends lost 4 bases and 7 bases respectively, with 13 bases between them. The CDR3 runs to 13 residues. In DNA form, the CDR3 reads TGTGCCAGCAGCTCCAACAGGGAGGGGACCCAGTACTTC. It yields the protein CASSSNREGTQYF. Full variable domain (remainder filled in from reference TRBV7-8 and TRBJ2-5): GAGVSQSPRYKVAKRGQDVALRCDPISGHVSLFWYQQALGQGPEFLTYFQNEAQLDKSGLPSDRFFAERPEGSVSTLKIQRTQQEDSAVYLCASSSNREGTQYFGPGTRLLVL.

The chain joins TRBV18 to TRBJ2-1, with D possibly TRBD2 on 6 matching bases. CDR3 length equals 15 residues. The V gene's germline CDR1 is KGHSH and CDR2 LQKENI. Trimming removed 3 bases from V and 6 bases from J, with 15 bases in between. The CDR3 here is CASSPGIAGSNEQFF. CDR3 bases: TGTGCCAGCTCACCGGGTATCGCGGGGAGCAATGAGCAGTTCTTC.

This sequence joins TRBV5-1 and TRBJ1-4; D remains unclear. This CDR3 has 13 residues. Germline CDR1 and CDR2: SGHRS and YFSETQ. V was trimmed by 0 bases and J by 12 bases, leaving 12 bases between them. The DNA for the CDR3 is TGCGCCAGCAGCTTGGACGGCCTCGGGGAACTGTTTTTT. As protein: CASSLDGLGELFF.

The rearrangement links TRBV19 to TRBJ1-1, with a weak D call TRBD1 (6 bases). Germline CDR1 reads LNHDA; CDR2 reads SQIVND (reference sequence). This CDR3 is built from 16 residues. Trimming left V 8 bases short and J 5 bases short, with 24 bases between. CDR3 sequence reads: CASSATGAPRRTEAFF. The CDR3 DNA reads TGTGCCAGTTCTGCGACAGGCGCTCCTAGGAGGACTGAAGCTTTCTTT.

The rearrangement joins TRBV7-6 to TRBJ2-5; no firm D call. The closer fit of TRBJ2-7 to the DNA end suggests the J call may be wrong. Germline V gene sequence: CDR1 SGHVS, CDR2 FNYEAQ. This CDR3 has 13 residues. CDR3 nucleotides: TGTGCCAGCAGCTTAGTTGAGGCGTCCGAGCAGTACTTC. Protein: CASSLVEASEQYF.

The V and J genes are TRBV4-3 and TRBJ2-7; 7 nucleotides line up with TRBD2. V was clipped by 0 bases and J by 7 bases; unmatched bases: 6. Per germline, CDR1 LGHNA and CDR2 YSLEER. This CDR3 is built from 14 residues. The CDR3 sequence is CASSQDWGGGEQYF. In DNA form, the CDR3 reads TGCGCCAGCAGCCAAGATTGGGGGGGAGGAGAGCAGTACTTC.

In this sample, this clone turned up a few times. V and J are TRBV6-4 and TRBJ2-1; D gene uncertain. CDR3 size: 15 residues. V lost 8 bases and J lost 0, with 14 bases in between. CDR1 and CDR2 (germline): MRHNA, SNTAGT. This chain's CDR3 is CASSETGDSYNEQFF. The CDR3 nucleotides are TGTGCCAGCTCTGAAACTGGGGACTCCTACAATGAGCAGTTCTTC.

This rearrangement joins TRBV7-9 to TRBJ2-5; 10 nucleotides align to TRBD2. CDR3 length: 15 amino acids. Trimming removed 4 bases from V and 1 base from J; junction bases left unmatched: 3. Germline CDR1 and CDR2: SEHNR and FQNEAQ (reference sequence). The CDR3 loop is CASSSIAGGQETQYF. CDR3 bases: TGTGCCAGCAGCTCCATAGCGGGGGGCCAAGAGACCCAGTACTTC.

The chain couples TRBV19 to TRBJ1-5; TRBD1 matches 7 bases. Per germline, CDR1 LNHDA and CDR2 SQIVND (reference sequence). V lost 7 bases to trimming and J lost 0 bases; unmatched junction nucleotides: 12. The CDR3 consists of 17 residues. The CDR3 sequence is CASTNDRATYSNQPQHF. CDR3 in DNA: TGTGCCAGTACCAACGACAGGGCTACTTATAGCAATCAGCCCCAGCATTTT.

The chain carries TRBV9 and TRBJ2-7, with 7 nucleotides matching TRBD1. Trimming at V came to 0 bases and at J to 2 bases, leaving 2 bases not matched to a gene. Germline assignment: CDR1 SGDLS and CDR2 YYNGEE. The CDR3 length is 14 residues. CDR3 DNA: TGTGCCAGCAGCGTAGACGACAGGGCCTACGAGCAGTACTTC. Its protein product is CASSVDDRAYEQYF.

The chain links TRBV11-1 to TRBJ2-2, with 11 positions matching TRBD2. Germline-derived CDR1 and CDR2 are SGHAT and FQDESV (reference sequence). V dropped 2 bases and J dropped 7; count of bases not matched to a gene: 9. The CDR3 has 17 amino acids. The CDR3: CASSLTGTSGPGGELFF. The CDR3 region has the DNA TGTGCCAGCAGCTTAACGGGGACTAGCGGTCCTGGCGGGGAGCTGTTTTTT.

The chain combines TRBV5-1 with TRBJ2-2; 11 positions agree with TRBD2. V was clipped by 1 base and J by 1 base; unmatched bases: 9. The V gene's germline CDR1 is SGHRS and CDR2 YFSETQ. This CDR3 is built from 19 residues. CDR3 coding DNA: TGCGCCAGCAGCTTGATTCCTAGCGGGGGGCGGAGGAACACCGGGGAGCTGTTTTTT. This translates into CASSLIPSGGRRNTGELFF. Full variable domain (remainder filled in from reference TRBV5-1 and TRBJ2-2): KAGVTQTPRYLIKTRGQQVTLSCSPISGHRSVSWYQQTPGQGLQFLFEYFSETQRNKGNFPGRFSGRQFSNSRSEMNVSTLELGDSALYLCASSLIPSGGRRNTGELFFGEGSRLTVL.

V is TRBV7-3 and J is TRBJ2-2; 9 positions match TRBD1. Looked up from germline, CDR1 is SGHTA and CDR2 is FQGTGA. V lost 5 bases, J lost 1 base, and 5 bases stayed unmatched. There are 16 residues in the CDR3. The CDR3 region has the DNA TGTGCCAGCAGCCTGCGACAGGGGGTGAACACCGGGGAGCTGTTTTTT. As protein: CASSLRQGVNTGELFF.

In its sample, this clone was seen once. The chain combines TRBV4-3 with TRBJ1-1; D call uncertain. Germline lookup yields CDR1 LGHNA and CDR2 YSLEER. CDR3 length equals 13 residues. V shed 0 bases and J shed 6 bases, with 8 bases lying between them. CDR3 residues: CASSQEVGSEAFF. CDR3 nucleotides: TGCGCCAGCAGCCAAGAGGTAGGGTCTGAAGCTTTCTTT.

The rearrangement links TRBV6-5 to TRBJ1-2; perhaps TRBD1 as D (5 bases). The V gene lost 6 bases and the J gene lost 8 bases, with 16 bases spanning the gap. Germline loops: CDR1 MNHEY, CDR2 SVGAGI. This CDR3 comprises 13 residues. The CDR3: CASRFGQGGGYTF. CDR3 bases: TGTGCCAGCAGATTCGGACAAGGTGGGGGCTACACCTTC.